The 22 T cell receptor beta chains below come from one sample, sequenced in a study of blood T cell repertoires in COVID-19. Generated by immunoSEQ multiplex PCR, the TCRdb table keeps only in-frame clones and is missing some. The data contain around 130,000 clones, around 81% of them singletons. The specimen was peripheral blood. Every receptor here comes from a man in his forties or fifties with active or convalescent COVID-19.

The V and J genes are TRBV5-4 and TRBJ2-3, with 10 bases lining up with TRBD1. Trimming took 3 bases from V and 5 from J; bases not matched to a gene: 15. The germline CDR1 and CDR2 sequences are SGHNT and YYREEE (reference sequence). This CDR3 contains 18 residues. For the CDR3, the DNA is TGTGCCAGCAGCTCTCTCACGAGGACAGGGGGAGAGGGAGATACGCAGTATTTT. This gives the protein CASSSLTRTGGEGDTQYF.

J is TRBJ2-3 and V is TRBV10-3; 12 nucleotides align to TRBD2. After removal of 0 bases from V and 7 bases from J, the junction contained 8 bases not matched to a gene. Looked up from germline, CDR1 is ENHRY and CDR2 is SYGVKD. The CDR3 loop spans 17 amino acids. The CDR3 nucleotides are TGTGCCATCAGTGAGTCCCTAGCGGGGGGGGAATTACATACGCAGTATTTT. Translation gives CAISESLAGGELHTQYF.

J is TRBJ1-2 and V is TRBV3-1 (or the pseudogene TRBV3-2), with no clear D. CDR1 is LGHDT and CDR2 is YNNKEL in the germline V gene (reference sequence). There are 13 residues in the CDR3. Trimming took 4 bases from V and 7 from J, leaving 13 bases between them. CDR3 in amino acids: CASSRPSARGYTF. The CDR3, as DNA: TGTGCCAGCAGCCGGCCTTCCGCTCGTGGCTACACCTTC.

This sequence joins TRBV6-2 or TRBV6-3 and TRBJ2-5; D might be TRBD1 (6 bases). CDR3 length: 15 amino acids. Germline CDR1 and CDR2: MNHEY and SVGEGT. Trimming removed 4 bases at V and 6 bases at J, with 18 bases between. The CDR3 reads CASSSSQGVSKTQYF. CDR3 bases: TGTGCCAGCAGTTCCTCACAGGGAGTATCGAAGACCCAGTACTTC.

The CDR3 region is CARSRGQAAQYF. The CDR3, as DNA: TGTGCCAGAAGCAGGGGACAGGCGGCTCAGTACTTC. The rearrangement joins TRBV7-5 to TRBJ2-7; TRBD1 reflects the table's D call only, with no check against the DNA. TRBV7-5 is marked as a pseudogene. This CDR3 has 12 amino acids.

The chain is built from TRBV14 and TRBJ1-1; tentatively, D is TRBD1 (5 bases). Deletions cut 5 bases from V and 4 bases from J, with 11 bases between. This CDR3 spans 13 amino acids. Germline lookup yields CDR1 SGHDN and CDR2 FVKESK. This CDR3 reads CASSLQVTTEAFF. In nucleotides, the CDR3 is TGTGCCAGCAGCTTACAGGTTACCACTGAAGCTTTCTTT.

This clone was seen a few times. The J gene is TRBJ2-7, the V gene TRBV3-1 (or the pseudogene TRBV3-2); D not certain. This CDR3 has 14 residues. Germline assignment: CDR1 LGHDT and CDR2 YNNKEL (reference sequence). Trimming pared 0 bases from V and 7 bases from J, leaving 13 bases between. DNA for the CDR3: TGTGCCAGCAGCCAAGACGTGACCCCGAGGGAGCAGTACTTC. Encoded protein: CASSQDVTPREQYF.

The chain carries TRBV7-9 and TRBJ2-5; 7 nucleotides agree with TRBD2. J lost 3 bases, V lost 5 bases, and 12 bases had no gene match. Germline CDR1 reads SEHNR; CDR2 reads FQNEAQ (reference sequence). CDR3 length: 16 amino acids. The chain's CDR3 is CASSARRGVSEETQYF. CDR3 in DNA: TGTGCCAGCAGCGCCCGCCGGGGGGTTAGCGAAGAGACCCAGTACTTC.

This clone showed up just a few times. V and J are TRBV2 and TRBJ2-3; 8 nucleotides align to TRBD2. The CDR3 covers 14 residues. The germline V gene has CDR1 SNHLY and CDR2 FYNNEI. With V trimmed by 4 bases and J by 6 bases, 6 bases remained unmatched. CDR3 residues: CASSVRGEGDTQYF. DNA for the CDR3: TGTGCCAGCAGTGTGCGGGGGGAGGGGGATACGCAGTATTTT.

Of note for this clone: The junction and the germline gene differ at one end; a read error may be behind it. The chain recombines TRBV30 with TRBJ2-2; 8 bases fit TRBD1. Per the germline V gene, CDR1 is GTSNPN and CDR2 is SVGIG (reference sequence). This CDR3 contains 14 residues. The CDR3 bases are TGTGCCTGGAGGCTCGCAGGGGGCACCCGGGAGCTGTTTTTT. Translated, it gives CAWRLAGGTRELFF.

This chain connects TRBV10-2 to TRBJ2-3; TRBD2 might be the D (7 bases). Trimming pared 4 bases from V and 6 bases from J, leaving 14 bases between. The CDR3 length is 14 residues. Germline V lookup: CDR1 WSHSY, CDR2 SAAADI. The CDR3 DNA reads TGCGCCAGCAGTGGAGGGGGGGCTGCGGATACGCAGTATTTT. This encodes CASSGGGAADTQYF.

This chain joins TRBV5-6 and TRBJ1-2; D might be TRBD1 (6 bases). V was clipped by 3 bases and J by 4 bases, with 10 bases between them. Germline values: CDR1 SGHDT, CDR2 YYEEEE. There are 13 residues in the CDR3. In DNA, the CDR3 is TGTGCCAGCAGCTCCGGGACACTCTATGGCTACACCTTC. It specifies CASSSGTLYGYTF.

The J gene is TRBJ2-2, the V gene TRBV9; possibly TRBD2 for D (6 bases). CDR3 length equals 14 residues. In germline, CDR1 is SGDLS, CDR2 YYNGEE. The V end was cut by 4 bases, the J end by 8 bases, with 15 bases between. Here the CDR3 DNA reads TGTGCCAGCAGCCCACGACTAGACGATGGGGAGCTGTTTTTT. This translates into CASSPRLDDGELFF. The variable domain in full, completed from reference TRBV9 and TRBJ2-2, reads DSGVTQTPKHLITATGQRVTLRCSPRSGDLSVYWYQQSLDQGLQFLIQYYNGEERAKGNILERFSAQQFPDLHSELNLSSLELGDSALYFCASSPRLDDGELFFGEGSRLTVL.

This sequence joins TRBV12-5 and TRBJ1-5, with D maybe TRBD1 (6 bases). The V gene lost 7 bases and the J gene lost 5 bases, with 12 bases spanning the gap. This CDR3 has 13 residues. The V gene's germline CDR1 is LGHNT and CDR2 FRNRAP. CDR3 loop: CASASGVDQPQHF. CDR3 DNA sequence: TGTGCTAGTGCGTCAGGGGTAGATCAGCCCCAGCATTTT.

The chain uses TRBV2 and TRBJ1-6, with 11 bases that match TRBD1. The V segment lost 7 bases and the J segment 5 bases; nucleotides outside the gene matches: 7. Germline assignment: CDR1 SNHLY and CDR2 FYNNEI. The length of the CDR3 is 16 residues. The chain's CDR3 is CASNIGTGGNNSPLHF. In nucleotides, the CDR3 is TGTGCCAGCAACATAGGGACAGGGGGGAATAATTCACCCCTCCACTTT.

This chain uses TRBV4-2 with TRBJ2-7, with 7 bases lining up with TRBD2. The junction had 14 bases not matched to a gene; V was cut back by 6 bases and J by 6 bases. The germline V gene encodes CDR1 LGHNA and CDR2 YNFKEQ. CDR3 size: 15 residues. CDR3 region: CASRGDYLYPGEQYF. The CDR3, as DNA: TGTGCCAGCAGAGGGGACTATCTATATCCGGGCGAGCAGTACTTC.

This clone was counted a few times. V and J are TRBV11-2 and TRBJ1-3, with D tentatively TRBD1 (6 bases). This CDR3 is built from 16 residues. V was cut by 7 bases and J by 2 bases, with 18 bases left in between. Germline assignment: CDR1 SGHAT and CDR2 FQNNGV. The CDR3 protein is CASTVGRGAPGNTIYF. CDR3 DNA: TGTGCCAGCACCGTGGGCCGGGGGGCGCCTGGAAACACCATATATTTT.

The chain uses TRBV25-1 and TRBJ2-1, with D maybe TRBD1 (6 bases). Trimming shortened V by 5 bases and J by 2 bases, and 13 bases separated the two germline ends. Germline lookup yields CDR1 MGHDK and CDR2 SYGVNS. The CDR3 has 15 amino acids. The CDR3 coding sequence is TGTGCCAGCAGTCCCGACAGGTCTGCCTACAATGAGCAGTTCTTC. The encoded protein is CASSPDRSAYNEQFF.

The chain has TRBV18 and TRBJ1-3; D unclear. Germline V gene data show CDR1 as KGHSH and CDR2 as LQKENI. V lost 3 bases and J lost 0, with 15 bases in between. CDR3 length equals 17 residues. The CDR3, as DNA: TGTGCCAGCTCACCGGGTAAGGAGTCCCGCTCTGGAAACACCATATATTTT. Translated: CASSPGKESRSGNTIYF.

J is TRBJ2-2 and V is TRBV9; D call uncertain. Trimming removed 0 bases from V and 0 bases from J, with 9 bases in between. This CDR3 spans 16 amino acids. Per germline, CDR1 SGDLS and CDR2 YYNGEE. In DNA form, the CDR3 reads TGTGCCAGCAGCGTAGCTTTGCGAGCGAACACCGGGGAGCTGTTTTTT. This encodes CASSVALRANTGELFF.

The chain recombines TRBV7-9 with TRBJ2-2, with TRBD1 matching 7 bases. Germline CDR1 and CDR2: SEHNR and FQNEAQ (reference sequence). V dropped 4 bases and J dropped 7; count of bases not matched to a gene: 9. This CDR3 has 15 residues. CDR3 residues: CASSSTGQVYGELFF. The CDR3 region has the DNA TGTGCCAGCAGCTCGACAGGGCAGGTCTACGGGGAGCTGTTTTTT.

This clone was detected a few times. The rearrangement uses TRBV10-1 and TRBJ1-4, with D perhaps TRBD1 (6 bases). The CDR3 is 14 residues long. V lost 7 bases and J 8 bases, leaving 17 bases between the germline ends. Germline V gene sequence: CDR1 WNHNN, CDR2 SYGVQD (reference sequence). The CDR3 sequence: CASIPRGHREKLFF. The CDR3 nucleotides read TGCGCCAGCATTCCCCGGGGACATCGGGAAAAACTGTTTTTT.